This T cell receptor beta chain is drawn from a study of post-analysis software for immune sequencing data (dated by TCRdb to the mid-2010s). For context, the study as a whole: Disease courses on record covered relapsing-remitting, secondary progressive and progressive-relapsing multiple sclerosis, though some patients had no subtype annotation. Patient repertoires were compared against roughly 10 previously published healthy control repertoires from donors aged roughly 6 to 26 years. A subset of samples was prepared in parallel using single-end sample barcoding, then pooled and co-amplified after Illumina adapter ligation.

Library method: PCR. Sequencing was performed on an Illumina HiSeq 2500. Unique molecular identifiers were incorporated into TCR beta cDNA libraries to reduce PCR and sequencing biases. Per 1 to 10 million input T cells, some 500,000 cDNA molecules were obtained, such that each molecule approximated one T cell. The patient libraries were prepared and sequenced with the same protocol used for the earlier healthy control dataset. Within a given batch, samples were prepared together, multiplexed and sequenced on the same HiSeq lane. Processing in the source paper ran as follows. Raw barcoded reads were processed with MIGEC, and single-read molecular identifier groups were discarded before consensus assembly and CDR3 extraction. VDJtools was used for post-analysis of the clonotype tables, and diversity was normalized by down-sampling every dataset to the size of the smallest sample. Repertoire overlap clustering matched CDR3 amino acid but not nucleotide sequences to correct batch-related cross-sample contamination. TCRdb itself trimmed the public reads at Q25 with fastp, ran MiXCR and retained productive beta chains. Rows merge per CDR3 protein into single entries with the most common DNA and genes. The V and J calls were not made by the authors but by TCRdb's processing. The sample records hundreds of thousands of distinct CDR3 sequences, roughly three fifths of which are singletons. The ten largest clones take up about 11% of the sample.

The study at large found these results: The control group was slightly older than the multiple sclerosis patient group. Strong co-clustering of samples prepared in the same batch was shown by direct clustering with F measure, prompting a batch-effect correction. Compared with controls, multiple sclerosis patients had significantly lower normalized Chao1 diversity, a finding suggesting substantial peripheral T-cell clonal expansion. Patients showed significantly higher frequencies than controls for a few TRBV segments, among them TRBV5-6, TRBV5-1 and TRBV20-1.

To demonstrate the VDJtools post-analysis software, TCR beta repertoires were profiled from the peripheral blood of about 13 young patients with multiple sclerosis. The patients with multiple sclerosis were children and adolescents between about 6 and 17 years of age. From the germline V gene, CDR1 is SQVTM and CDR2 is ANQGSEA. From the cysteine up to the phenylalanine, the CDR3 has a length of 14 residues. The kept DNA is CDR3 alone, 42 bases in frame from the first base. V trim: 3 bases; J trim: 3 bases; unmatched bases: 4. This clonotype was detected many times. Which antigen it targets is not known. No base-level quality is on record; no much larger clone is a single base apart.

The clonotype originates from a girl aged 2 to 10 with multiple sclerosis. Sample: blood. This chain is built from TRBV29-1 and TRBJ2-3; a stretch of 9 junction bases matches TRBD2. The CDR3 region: CSVESSGATDTQYF. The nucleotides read TGCAGCGTTGAGTCTAGCGGGGCAACAGATACGCAGTATTTT.